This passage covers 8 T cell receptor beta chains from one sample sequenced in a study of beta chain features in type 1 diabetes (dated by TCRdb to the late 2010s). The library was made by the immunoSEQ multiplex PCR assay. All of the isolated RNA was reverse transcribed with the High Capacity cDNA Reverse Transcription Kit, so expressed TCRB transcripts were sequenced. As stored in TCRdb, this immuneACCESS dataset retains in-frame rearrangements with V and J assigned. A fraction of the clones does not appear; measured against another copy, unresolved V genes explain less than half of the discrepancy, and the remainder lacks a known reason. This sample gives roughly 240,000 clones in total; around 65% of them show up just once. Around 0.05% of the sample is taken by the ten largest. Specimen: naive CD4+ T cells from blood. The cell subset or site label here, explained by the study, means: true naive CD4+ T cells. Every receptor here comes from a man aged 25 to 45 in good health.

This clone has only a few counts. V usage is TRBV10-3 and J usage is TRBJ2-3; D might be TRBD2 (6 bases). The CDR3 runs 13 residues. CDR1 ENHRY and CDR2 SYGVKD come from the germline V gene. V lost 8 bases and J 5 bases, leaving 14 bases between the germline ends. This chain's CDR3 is CAILRRRGDTQYF. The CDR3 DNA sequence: TGTGCCATCTTGAGGCGGCGGGGAGATACGCAGTATTTT.

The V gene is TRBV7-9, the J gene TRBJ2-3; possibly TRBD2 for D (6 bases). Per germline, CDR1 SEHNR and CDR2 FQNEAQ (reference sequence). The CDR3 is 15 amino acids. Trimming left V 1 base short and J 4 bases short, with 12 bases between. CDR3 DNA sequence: TGTGCCAGCAGCTTAGGAGGGGAGCGGGCAGATACGCAGTATTTT. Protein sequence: CASSLGGERADTQYF.

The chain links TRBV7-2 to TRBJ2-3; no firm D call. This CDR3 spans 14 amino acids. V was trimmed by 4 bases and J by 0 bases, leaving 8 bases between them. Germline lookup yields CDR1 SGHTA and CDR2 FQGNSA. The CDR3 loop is CASSSPMSTDTQYF. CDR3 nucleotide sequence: TGTGCCAGCAGCTCGCCGATGAGCACAGATACGCAGTATTTT.

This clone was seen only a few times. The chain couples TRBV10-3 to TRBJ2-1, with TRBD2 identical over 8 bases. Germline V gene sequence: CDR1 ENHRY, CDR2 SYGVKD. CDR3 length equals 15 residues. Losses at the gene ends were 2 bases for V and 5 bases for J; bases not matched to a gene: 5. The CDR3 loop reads CAISEGTSGDNEQFF. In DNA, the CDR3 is TGTGCCATCAGTGAGGGCACTAGCGGAGACAATGAGCAGTTCTTC.

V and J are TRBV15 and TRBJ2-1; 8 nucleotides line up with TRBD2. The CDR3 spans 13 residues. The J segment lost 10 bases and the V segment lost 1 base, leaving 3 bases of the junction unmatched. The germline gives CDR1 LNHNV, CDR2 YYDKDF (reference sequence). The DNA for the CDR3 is TGTGCCACCAGCAGAGGTGCTAGCGGGGAGCAGTTCTTC. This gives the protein CATSRGASGEQFF.

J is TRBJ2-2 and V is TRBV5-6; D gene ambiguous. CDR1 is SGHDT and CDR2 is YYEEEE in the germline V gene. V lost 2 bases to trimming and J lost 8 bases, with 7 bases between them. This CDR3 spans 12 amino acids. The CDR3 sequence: CASSLPPGELFF. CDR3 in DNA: TGTGCCAGCAGCTTACCCCCTGGGGAGCTGTTTTTT.

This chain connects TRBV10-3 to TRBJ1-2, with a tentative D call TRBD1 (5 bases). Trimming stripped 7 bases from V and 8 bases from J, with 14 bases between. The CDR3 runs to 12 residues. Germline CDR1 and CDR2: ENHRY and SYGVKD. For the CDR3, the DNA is TGTGCCATCATCCCTGGGGCAGGAGGCTACACCTTC. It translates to CAIIPGAGGYTF.

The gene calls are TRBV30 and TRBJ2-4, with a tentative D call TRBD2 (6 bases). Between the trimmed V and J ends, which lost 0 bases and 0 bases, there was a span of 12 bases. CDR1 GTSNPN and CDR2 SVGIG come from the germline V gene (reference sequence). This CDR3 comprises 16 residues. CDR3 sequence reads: CAWSVSGRPAKNIQYF. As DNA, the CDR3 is TGTGCCTGGAGTGTATCTGGGAGGCCAGCCAAAAACATTCAGTACTTC. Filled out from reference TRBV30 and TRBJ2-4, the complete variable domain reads SQTIHQWPATLVQPVGSPLSLECTVEGTSNPNLYWYRQAAGRGLQLLFYSVGIGQISSEVPQNLSASRPQDRQFILSSKKLLLSDSGFYLCAWSVSGRPAKNIQYFGAGTRLSVL.